Sequencing of this TCR beta chain was carried out in a study of CD8 T cells in Susac syndrome. This clonotype was found a few times. When the RNA was reverse transcribed, random hexamers were used with an input of roughly 0.45 to 1 ug. The method of amplification for TCR beta CDR3 was immunoSEQ multiplex PCR, covering 54 Vbeta and 13 Jbeta. TCRdb reanalysed the immunoSEQ multiplex PCR reads using MiXCR and keeps one entry per CDR3 protein. The sample lists over 350,000 distinct CDR3 sequences; 85% were seen once. Germline V CDR1 and CDR2: MGHRA, YSYEKL. Trimming removed 0 bases from V and 7 bases from J, with 13 bases in between. CDR3 size: 14 residues. Sequencing of TCR beta was performed on blood CD8+ T cells and on blood CD4+ T cells.

The chain links TRBV4-1 to TRBJ2-7, with D possibly matching TRBD2 (5 bases). This TCR came from a human donor with multiple sclerosis. The sequenced sample was CD8+ T cells from PBMCs. CDR3 in amino acids: CASSQEGDRSEQYF. The DNA of the CDR3 is TGCGCCAGCAGCCAAGAGGGAGACCGCTCGGAGCAGTACTTC.